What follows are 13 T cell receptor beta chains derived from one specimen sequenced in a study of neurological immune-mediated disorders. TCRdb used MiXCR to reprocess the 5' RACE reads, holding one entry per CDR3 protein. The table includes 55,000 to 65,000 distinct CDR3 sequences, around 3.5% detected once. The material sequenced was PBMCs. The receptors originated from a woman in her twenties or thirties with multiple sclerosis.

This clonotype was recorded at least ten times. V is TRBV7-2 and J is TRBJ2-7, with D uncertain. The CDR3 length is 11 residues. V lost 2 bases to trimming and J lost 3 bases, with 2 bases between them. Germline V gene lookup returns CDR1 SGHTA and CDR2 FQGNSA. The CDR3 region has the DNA TGTGCCAGCAGCTTAATCTACGAGCAGTACTTC. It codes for CASSLIYEQYF.

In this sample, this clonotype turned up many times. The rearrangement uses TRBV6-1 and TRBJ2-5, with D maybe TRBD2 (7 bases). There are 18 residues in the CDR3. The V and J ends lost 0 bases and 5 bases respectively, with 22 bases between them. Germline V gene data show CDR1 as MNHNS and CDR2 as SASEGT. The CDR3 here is CASSEALAGAAVSETQYF. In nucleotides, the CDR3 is TGTGCCAGCAGTGAAGCGCTTGCGGGGGCGGCGGTCAGTGAGACCCAGTACTTC.

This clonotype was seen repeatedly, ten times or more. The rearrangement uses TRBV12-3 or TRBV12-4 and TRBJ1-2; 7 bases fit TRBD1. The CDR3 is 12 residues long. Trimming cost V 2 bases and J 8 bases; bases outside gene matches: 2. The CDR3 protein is CASSLRGRGYTF. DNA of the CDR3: TGTGCCAGCAGTTTAAGGGGGCGGGGCTACACCTTC.

DNA of the CDR3: TGCAGTGCTACTCGACTAGCGGGGGGGCCATGGGGTAATGAGCAGTTCTTC. Amino acid sequence: CSATRLAGGPWGNEQFF. The chain joins TRBV20-1 to TRBJ2-1; TRBD2 agrees at 14 bases. Trimming cost V 4 bases and J 7 bases; bases outside gene matches: 12. The length of the CDR3 is 17 residues. Germline lookup yields CDR1 DFQATT and CDR2 SNEGSKA (reference sequence).

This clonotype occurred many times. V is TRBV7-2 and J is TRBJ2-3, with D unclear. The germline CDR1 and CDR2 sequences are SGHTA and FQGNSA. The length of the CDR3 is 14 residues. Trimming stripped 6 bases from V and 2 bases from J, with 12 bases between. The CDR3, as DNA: TGTGCCAGCAGTCAGGACGGATACACAGATACGCAGTATTTT. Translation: CASSQDGYTDTQYF.

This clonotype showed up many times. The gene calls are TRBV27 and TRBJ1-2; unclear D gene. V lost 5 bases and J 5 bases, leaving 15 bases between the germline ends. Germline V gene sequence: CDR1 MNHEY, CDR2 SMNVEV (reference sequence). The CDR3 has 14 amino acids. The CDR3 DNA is TGTGCCAGCAGTCGCCGGGGAGGAACTTATGGCTACACCTTC. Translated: CASSRRGGTYGYTF.

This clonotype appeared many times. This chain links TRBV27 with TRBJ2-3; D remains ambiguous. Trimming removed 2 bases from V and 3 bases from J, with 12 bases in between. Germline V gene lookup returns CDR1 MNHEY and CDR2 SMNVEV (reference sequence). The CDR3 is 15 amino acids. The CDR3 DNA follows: TGTGCCAGCAGTTTAAGGTCTAGAAGTACAGATACGCAGTATTTT. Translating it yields CASSLRSRSTDTQYF.

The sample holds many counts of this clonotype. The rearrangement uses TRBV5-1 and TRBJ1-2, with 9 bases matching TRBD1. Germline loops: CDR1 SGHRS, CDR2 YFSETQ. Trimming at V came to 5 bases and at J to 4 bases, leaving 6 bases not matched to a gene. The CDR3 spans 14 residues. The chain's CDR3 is CASRWTGESYGYTF. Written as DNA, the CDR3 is TGCGCCAGCAGGTGGACAGGGGAATCCTATGGCTACACCTTC.

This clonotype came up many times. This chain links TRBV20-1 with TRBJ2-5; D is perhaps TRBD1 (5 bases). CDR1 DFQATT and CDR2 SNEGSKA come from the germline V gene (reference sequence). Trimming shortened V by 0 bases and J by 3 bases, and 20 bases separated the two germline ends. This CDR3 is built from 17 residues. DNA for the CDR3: TGCAGTGCTAGAGACCTCTTCCCGACAGCCGCTAAAGAGACCCAGTACTTC. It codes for CSARDLFPTAAKETQYF.

This chain's CDR3 is CASRSYSSSYEQYF. CDR3 DNA sequence: TGTGCCAGTAGGTCTTACTCTAGCTCCTACGAGCAGTACTTC. The J gene is TRBJ2-7, the V gene TRBV19; D gene uncertain. This CDR3 spans 14 amino acids. Germline assignment: CDR1 LNHDA and CDR2 SQIVND (reference sequence). V was trimmed by 6 bases and J by 0 bases, leaving 12 bases between them.

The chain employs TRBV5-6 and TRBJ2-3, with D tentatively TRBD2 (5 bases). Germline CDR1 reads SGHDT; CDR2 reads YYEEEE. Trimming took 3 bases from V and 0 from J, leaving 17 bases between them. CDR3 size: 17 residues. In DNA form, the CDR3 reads TGTGCCAGCAGCTCAAGCCAACGGGATTTGAGCACAGATACGCAGTATTTT. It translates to CASSSSQRDLSTDTQYF.

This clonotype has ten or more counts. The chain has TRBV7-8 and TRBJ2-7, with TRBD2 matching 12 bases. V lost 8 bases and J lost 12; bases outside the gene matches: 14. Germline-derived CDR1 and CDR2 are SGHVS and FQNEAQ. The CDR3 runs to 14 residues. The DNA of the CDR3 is TGTGCCAGCCTACCAGGACTAGCGGGGATCGGTGCGTACTTC. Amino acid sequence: CASLPGLAGIGAYF. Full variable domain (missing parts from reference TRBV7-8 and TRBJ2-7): GAGVSQSPRYKVAKRGQDVALRCDPISGHVSLFWYQQALGQGPEFLTYFQNEAQLDKSGLPSDRFFAERPEGSVSTLKIQRTQQEDSAVYLCASLPGLAGIGAYFGPGTRLTVT.

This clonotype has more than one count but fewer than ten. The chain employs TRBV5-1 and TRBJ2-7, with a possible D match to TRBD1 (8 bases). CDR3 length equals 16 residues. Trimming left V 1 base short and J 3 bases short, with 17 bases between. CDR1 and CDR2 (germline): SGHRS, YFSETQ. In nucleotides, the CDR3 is TGCGCCAGCAGCTTGTACGGACAGGGACTATACTACGAGCAGTACTTC. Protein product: CASSLYGQGLYYEQYF.